The following is a T cell receptor (beta chain) sequence with its context. The source of the sample is a study of CD8 T cells in Susac syndrome. It was negative isolation that provided the CD8+ and CD4+ T cells, whereas TEMRA cells were enriched by FACS. Reverse transcription used about 0.5 to 1 ug RNA and random hexamers. TCRdb recomputed calls from the immunoSEQ multiplex PCR reads with MiXCR, one row per CDR3 protein. The table shows around 130,000 distinct CDR3 sequences, with around 94% occurring only once. Germline values: CDR1 SGHAT, CDR2 FQNNGV. CDR3 size: 17 residues. Trimming removed 0 bases from V and 6 bases from J, with 19 bases in between.

This chain links TRBV11-2 with TRBJ2-3, with a weak D call TRBD1 (6 bases). The sequence was collected from a human donor with multiple sclerosis. Sequenced material: CD4+ T cells from PBMCs. The CDR3 loop is CASSLDWGRLKGDTQYF. CDR3 coding DNA: TGTGCCAGCAGCTTAGATTGGGGGCGTTTGAAAGGGGATACGCAGTATTTT.